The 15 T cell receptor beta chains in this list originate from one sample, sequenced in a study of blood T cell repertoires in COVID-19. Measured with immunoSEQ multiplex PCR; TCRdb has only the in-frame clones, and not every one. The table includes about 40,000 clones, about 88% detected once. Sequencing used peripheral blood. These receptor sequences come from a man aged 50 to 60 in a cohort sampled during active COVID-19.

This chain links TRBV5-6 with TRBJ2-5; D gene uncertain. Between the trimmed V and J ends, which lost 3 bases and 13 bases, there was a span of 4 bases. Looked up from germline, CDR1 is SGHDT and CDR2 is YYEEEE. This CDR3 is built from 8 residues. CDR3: CASSSWYF. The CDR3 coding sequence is TGTGCCAGCAGCTCCTGGTACTTC. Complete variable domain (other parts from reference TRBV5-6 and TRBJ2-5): DAGVTQSPTHLIKTRGQQVTLRCSPKSGHDTVSWYQQALGQGPQFIFQYYEEEERQRGNFPDRFSGHQFPNYSSELNVNALLLGDSALYLCASSSWYFGPGTRLLVL.

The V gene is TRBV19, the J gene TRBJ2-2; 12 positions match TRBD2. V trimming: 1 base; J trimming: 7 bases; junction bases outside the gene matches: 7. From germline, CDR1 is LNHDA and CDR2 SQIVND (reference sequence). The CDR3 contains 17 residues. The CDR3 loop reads CASSIASLAGGIGELFF. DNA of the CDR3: TGTGCCAGTAGTATAGCGTCACTAGCGGGGGGCATCGGGGAGCTGTTTTTT.

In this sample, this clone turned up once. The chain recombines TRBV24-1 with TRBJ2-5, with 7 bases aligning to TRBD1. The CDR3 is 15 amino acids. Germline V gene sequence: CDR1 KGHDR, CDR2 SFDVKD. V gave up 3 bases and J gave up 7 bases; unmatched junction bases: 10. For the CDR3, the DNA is TGTGCCACCAGTGATCTGACAGGGCTTGGGGGGACCCAGTACTTC. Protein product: CATSDLTGLGGTQYF.

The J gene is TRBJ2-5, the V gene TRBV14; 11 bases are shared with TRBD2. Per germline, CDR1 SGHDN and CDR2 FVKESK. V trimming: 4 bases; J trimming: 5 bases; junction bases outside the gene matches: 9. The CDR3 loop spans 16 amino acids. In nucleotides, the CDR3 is TGTGCCAGCAGCCTTCGTAGCGGGAGGGCCTGGGAGACCCAGTACTTC. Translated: CASSLRSGRAWETQYF.

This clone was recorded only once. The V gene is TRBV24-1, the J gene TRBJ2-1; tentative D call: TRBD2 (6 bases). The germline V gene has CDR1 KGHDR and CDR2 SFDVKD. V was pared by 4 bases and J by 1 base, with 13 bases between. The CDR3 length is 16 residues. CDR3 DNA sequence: TGTGCCACCAGTGAGGTTAGCGGCCCTTCCTACAATGAGCAGTTCTTC. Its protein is CATSEVSGPSYNEQFF.

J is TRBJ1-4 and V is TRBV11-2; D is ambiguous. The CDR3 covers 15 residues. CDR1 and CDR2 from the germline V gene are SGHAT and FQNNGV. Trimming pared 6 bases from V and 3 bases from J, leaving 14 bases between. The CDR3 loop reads CASRLGSVSNEKLFF. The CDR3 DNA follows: TGTGCCAGCAGACTGGGCTCGGTCTCTAATGAAAAACTGTTTTTT.

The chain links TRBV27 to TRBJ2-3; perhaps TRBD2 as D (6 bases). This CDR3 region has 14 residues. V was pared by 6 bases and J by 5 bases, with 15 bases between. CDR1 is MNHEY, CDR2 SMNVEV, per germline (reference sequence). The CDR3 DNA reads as TGTGCCAGCAGCCCTGGAGGGCAAGGAGATACGCAGTATTTT. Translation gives CASSPGGQGDTQYF.

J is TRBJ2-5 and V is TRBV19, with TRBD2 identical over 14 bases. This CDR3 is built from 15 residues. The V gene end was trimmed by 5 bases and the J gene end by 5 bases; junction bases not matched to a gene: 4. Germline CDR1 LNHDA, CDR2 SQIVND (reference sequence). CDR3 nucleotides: TGTGCCAGTAGTCCCCGGACTAGCGGGAGGGAGACCCAGTACTTC. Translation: CASSPRTSGRETQYF.

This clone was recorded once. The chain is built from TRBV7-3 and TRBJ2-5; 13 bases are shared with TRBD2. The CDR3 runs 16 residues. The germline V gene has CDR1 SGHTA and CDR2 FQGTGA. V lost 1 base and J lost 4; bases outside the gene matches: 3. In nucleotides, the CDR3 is TGTGCCAGCAGCTTAAGGGGACTAGCGGGACTAGAGACCCAGTACTTC. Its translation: CASSLRGLAGLETQYF.

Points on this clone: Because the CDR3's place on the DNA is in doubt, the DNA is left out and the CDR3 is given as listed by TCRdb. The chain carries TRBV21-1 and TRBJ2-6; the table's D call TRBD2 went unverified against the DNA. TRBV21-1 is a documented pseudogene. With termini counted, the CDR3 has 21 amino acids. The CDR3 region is CASSKALGVAGGTTRANVLTF.

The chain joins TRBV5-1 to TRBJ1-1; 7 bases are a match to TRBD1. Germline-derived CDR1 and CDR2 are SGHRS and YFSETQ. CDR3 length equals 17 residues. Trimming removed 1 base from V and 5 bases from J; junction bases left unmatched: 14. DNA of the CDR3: TGCGCCAGCAGCTTGCGCCCCACAGGGCAGGGGGAGACTGAAGCTTTCTTT. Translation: CASSLRPTGQGETEAFF.

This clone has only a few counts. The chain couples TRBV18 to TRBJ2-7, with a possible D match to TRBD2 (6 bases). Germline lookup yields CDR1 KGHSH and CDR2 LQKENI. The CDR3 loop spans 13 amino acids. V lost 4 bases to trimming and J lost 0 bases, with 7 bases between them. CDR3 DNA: TGTGCCAGCTCACGGGAGGTCTCCTACGAGCAGTACGTC. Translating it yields CASSREVSYEQYV.

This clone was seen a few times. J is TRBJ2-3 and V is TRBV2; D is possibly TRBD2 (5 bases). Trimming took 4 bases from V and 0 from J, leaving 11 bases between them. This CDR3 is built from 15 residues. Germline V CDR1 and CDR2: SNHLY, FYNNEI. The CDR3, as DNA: TGTGCCAGCAGTGCTGGACTCGTTAGCACAGATACGCAGTATTTT. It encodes CASSAGLVSTDTQYF.

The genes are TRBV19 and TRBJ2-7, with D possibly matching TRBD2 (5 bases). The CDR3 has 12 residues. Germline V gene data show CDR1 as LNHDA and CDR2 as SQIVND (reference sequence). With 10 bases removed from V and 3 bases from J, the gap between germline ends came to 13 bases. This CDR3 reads CAIPGIFYEQYV. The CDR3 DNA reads TGTGCCATCCCGGGGATTTTCTACGAGCAGTACGTC.

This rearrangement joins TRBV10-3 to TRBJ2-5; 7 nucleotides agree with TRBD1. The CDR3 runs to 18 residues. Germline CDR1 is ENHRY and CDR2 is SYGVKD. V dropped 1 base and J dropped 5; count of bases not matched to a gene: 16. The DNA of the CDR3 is TGTGCCATCAGTGAGTTAATCGAGACAGGGACAAGATCGGAGACCCAGTACTTC. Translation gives CAISELIETGTRSETQYF.